The 8 T cell receptor beta chains below come from one sample, sequenced in a study of T cell responses to AZD1222 COVID-19 vaccine. Using immunoSEQ multiplex PCR, the repertoire was profiled, and TCRdb retains in-frame clones only, with some absent. The profile shows 150,000 or so clones, 90% of them singletons. This sample comprised peripheral blood, obtained on day 0 of AZD1222 vaccination. The receptors come from an adult in good health.

This clone was recorded only once. V and J are TRBV7-2 and TRBJ1-2; TRBD1 might be the D (5 bases). The CDR3 has 13 amino acids. The germline V gene has CDR1 SGHTA and CDR2 FQGNSA. V lost 5 bases and J 4 bases, leaving 11 bases between the germline ends. The CDR3 DNA reads as TGTGCCAGCAGCCCCGGCGACAGCTATGGCTACACCTTC. This translates into CASSPGDSYGYTF.

The chain links TRBV11-2 to TRBJ2-1; D gene ambiguous. Trimming removed 3 bases at V and 6 bases at J, with 9 bases between. CDR1 is SGHAT and CDR2 is FQNNGV in the germline V gene. This CDR3 is 13 amino acids long. As DNA, the CDR3 is TGTGCCAGCAGCTTCGCCCCTCTCAATGAGCAGTTCTTC. This codes for CASSFAPLNEQFF.

This chain links TRBV28 with TRBJ1-1; 9 nucleotides align to TRBD1. In germline, CDR1 is MDHEN, CDR2 SYDVKM. The CDR3 totals 14 residues. V lost 1 base to trimming and J lost 10 bases; unmatched junction nucleotides: 7. The CDR3 sequence: CASSLSDRGMSAFF. The CDR3 coding sequence is TGTGCCAGCAGTTTATCGGACAGGGGAATGTCAGCTTTCTTT.

This sequence joins TRBV4-1 and TRBJ1-4; 8 nucleotides line up with TRBD1. The CDR3 extends over 15 amino acids. V lost 4 bases, J lost 4 bases, and 5 bases stayed unmatched. Germline V gives CDR1 MGHRA, CDR2 YSYEKL. The CDR3 sequence is CASSLDRGFNEKLFF. In DNA, the CDR3 is TGCGCCAGCAGCCTCGACAGGGGATTTAATGAAAAACTGTTTTTT.

This clone was seen a handful of times. V usage is TRBV4-1 and J usage is TRBJ2-7; TRBD1 aligns across 11 bases. The CDR3 runs to 15 residues. Germline V gene lookup returns CDR1 MGHRA and CDR2 YSYEKL. Trimming cost V 3 bases and J 3 bases; bases outside gene matches: 4. The CDR3 loop is CASSQKGTGGYEQYF. In nucleotides, the CDR3 is TGCGCCAGCAGCCAGAAGGGGACAGGGGGCTACGAGCAGTACTTC.

The V call is TRBV30, the J call TRBJ1-6, with D possibly matching TRBD1 (5 bases). The germline V and J ends were trimmed by 4 bases and 7 bases, with 8 bases remaining between them. The CDR3 runs to 12 residues. Germline CDR1 reads GTSNPN; CDR2 reads SVGIG (reference sequence). The CDR3: CAWKQENSPLHF. The CDR3 DNA sequence: TGTGCCTGGAAACAGGAGAATTCACCCCTCCACTTT.

The chain has TRBV5-6 and TRBJ2-3; 9 bases line up with TRBD1. This CDR3 spans 17 amino acids. J was trimmed by 4 bases and V by 0 bases; bases with no gene match: 9. The germline V gene has CDR1 SGHDT and CDR2 YYEEEE. CDR3 amino acids: CASSLAGGTGFADTQYF. The DNA for the CDR3 is TGTGCCAGCAGCTTGGCCGGGGGGACAGGGTTTGCAGATACGCAGTATTTT.

This chain connects TRBV4-3 to TRBJ2-1; D possibly corresponds to TRBD2 (5 bases). Per germline, CDR1 LGHNA and CDR2 YSLEER. V was clipped by 0 bases and J by 7 bases, with 19 bases between them. The CDR3 loop spans 17 amino acids. CDR3 protein: CASSQDPRALRNNEQFF. DNA for the CDR3: TGCGCCAGCAGCCAAGATCCGCGGGCCCTTCGAAATAATGAGCAGTTCTTC.